This entry concerns a single TCR beta chain. The sample comes from a study of blood T cell repertoires in COVID-19. Sequenced by immunoSEQ multiplex PCR; TCRdb stores in-frame clones only, minus some. The sample consists of over 150,000 clones, roughly nine tenths of them appearing once. Trimming took off 6 bases at V and 10 bases at J, with 12 bases between the two ends. CDR1 is WSHSY and CDR2 is SAAADI in the germline V gene. The CDR3 extends over 11 amino acids. The chain joins TRBV10-2 to TRBJ1-1; D is possibly TRBD1 (6 bases). This receptor was taken from a man between 65 and 85 years old with active or convalescent COVID-19. The sample consisted of peripheral blood. The CDR3 nucleotides are TGCGCCAGCAGGTGGGGGCGCGGAGCTTTCTTT. Residues: CASRWGRGAFF.